What follows are 16 T cell receptor beta chains derived from one specimen sequenced in a study of T-cell reconstitution after alpha-beta-depleted transplantation in children. Unique molecular identifiers were used in preparing the TCRbeta library. Via MiXCR, TCRdb re-called the PCR reads, giving one row per CDR3 protein. Among hundreds of thousands of distinct CDR3 sequences listed, around 13% were seen once. The material was PBMCs from the stem cell graft donor, obtained from the stem cell graft. These receptors originate from a human donor who donated a stem cell graft to a child with combined immunodeficiency.

The chain has TRBV12-3 or TRBV12-4 and TRBJ1-1; 7 positions agree with TRBD1. V trimming: 5 bases; J trimming: 3 bases; junction bases outside the gene matches: 9. The CDR3 is 15 amino acids. CDR3 nucleotides: TGTGCCAGCAGTCCCGGGGGCAGGGGGTACACTGAAGCTTTCTTT. Translation gives CASSPGGRGYTEAFF.

A word on this clonotype: Germline is not matched at one junction end, which may reflect a read error. The V and J genes are TRBV20-1 and TRBJ1-5, with 7 bases that match TRBD1. Germline V gene lookup returns CDR1 DFQATT and CDR2 SNEGSKA (reference sequence). The CDR3 loop spans 15 amino acids. CDR3 nucleotide sequence: TGCTGTGCTAGACAACGGACAGGACGCAATCAGCCCCAGCATTTT. Translation: CCARQRTGRNQPQHF.

The chain employs TRBV28 and TRBJ2-6, with D possibly being TRBD1 (5 bases). Trimming took 4 bases from V and 0 from J, leaving 7 bases between them. Germline-derived CDR1 and CDR2 are MDHEN and SYDVKM. The length of the CDR3 is 15 residues. The CDR3, as DNA: TGTGCCAGCAGTTACGACAGCTCTGGGGCCAACGTCCTGACTTTC. Protein product: CASSYDSSGANVLTF.

This clonotype was observed a handful of times. Compared with germline, one end of the junction differs, possibly owing to a read error. V is TRBV7-9 and J is TRBJ1-4, with D possibly matching TRBD1 (5 bases). Germline V CDR1 and CDR2: SEHNR, FQNEAQ (reference sequence). The CDR3 sequence is 15 residues long. The CDR3 sequence: CTSSLGAGTYEKLFF. The CDR3 region has the DNA TGTACCAGCAGCTTAGGGGCCGGGACTTATGAAAAACTGTTTTTT.

The V call is TRBV6-2 or TRBV6-3, the J call TRBJ2-2; 10 bases agree with TRBD1. The CDR3 has 16 amino acids. Losses at the gene ends were 6 bases for V and 5 bases for J; bases not matched to a gene: 9. Germline assignment: CDR1 MNHEY and CDR2 SVGEGT. The CDR3 is CASSRDRGRRTGELFF. The DNA of the CDR3 is TGTGCCAGCAGCCGCGACAGGGGGCGGCGTACCGGGGAGCTGTTTTTT.

This clonotype has just a few counts. This sequence joins TRBV6-1 and TRBJ2-7, with D uncertain. Germline V lookup: CDR1 MNHNS, CDR2 SASEGT. This CDR3 contains 13 residues. Trimming removed 7 bases from V and 0 bases from J, with 10 bases in between. The CDR3, as DNA: TGTGCCAGCACCCCAGATAGCTCCTACGAGCAGTACTTC. It is translated as CASTPDSSYEQYF.

The V call is TRBV5-6, the J call TRBJ1-1; no firm D call. V lost 8 bases and J 5 bases, leaving 10 bases between the germline ends. Germline CDR1 and CDR2: SGHDT and YYEEEE. This CDR3 is built from 11 residues. CDR3 residues: CASSKVTEAFF. CDR3 coding DNA: TGTGCCAGTTCAAAGGTTACTGAAGCTTTCTTT. The full variable domain, its missing parts supplied by reference TRBV5-6 and TRBJ1-1, is DAGVTQSPTHLIKTRGQQVTLRCSPKSGHDTVSWYQQALGQGPQFIFQYYEEEERQRGNFPDRFSGHQFPNYSSELNVNALLLGDSALYLCASSKVTEAFFGQGTRLTVV.

The sample holds a few counts of this clonotype. The V gene is TRBV21-1, the J gene TRBJ2-7; TRBD1 is the table's D call and was not checked against the DNA. TRBV21-1 is a listed pseudogene. The CDR3 covers 18 residues. CDR3 region: CASSNWAGFREHPYEQYF. CDR3 DNA sequence: TGTGCCAGCAGCAACTGGGCAGGGTTTAGGGAACACCCCTACGAGCAGTACTTC.

V is TRBV2 and J is TRBJ2-7; the D is unclear. Germline V gene lookup returns CDR1 SNHLY and CDR2 FYNNEI. V lost 7 bases to trimming and J lost 2 bases, with 9 bases between them. The CDR3 has 12 residues. CDR3 DNA: TGTGCCAGCATGGTCGAGACCTACGAGCAGTACTTC. It translates to CASMVETYEQYF.

This clonotype was observed a few times. Here the CDR3 reads CASSQGQGALEQFF. In DNA, the CDR3 is TGCGCCAGCAGCCAGGGACAGGGGGCTCTTGAGCAGTTCTTC. The chain uses TRBV4-3 and TRBJ2-1; 12 bases agree with TRBD1. The trim removed 3 bases at V and 9 bases at J, leaving 3 bases unmatched. Germline V lookup: CDR1 LGHNA, CDR2 YSLEER. This CDR3 region has 14 residues.

This clonotype was observed a few times. This chain uses TRBV20-1 with TRBJ1-1; 9 bases agree with TRBD1. Trimming took 6 bases from V and 5 from J; bases not matched to a gene: 10. In germline, CDR1 is DFQATT, CDR2 SNEGSKA (reference sequence). This CDR3 comprises 14 residues. The CDR3 reads CSASTGGGRTEAFF. The CDR3 DNA reads as TGCAGTGCGAGTACAGGGGGCGGGAGGACTGAAGCTTTCTTT.

This clonotype was found many times. This chain links TRBV7-2 with TRBJ2-3; TRBD1 might be the D (6 bases). CDR1 is SGHTA and CDR2 is FQGNSA in the germline V gene. V lost 3 bases and J 0 bases, leaving 10 bases between the germline ends. CDR3 length equals 15 residues. CDR3 loop: CASSLTGISTDTQYF. The CDR3 DNA sequence: TGTGCCAGCAGCTTGACAGGCATTAGCACAGATACGCAGTATTTT.

This clonotype appeared many times. The chain joins TRBV12-3 or TRBV12-4 to TRBJ1-5; D is unresolved. V was cut by 4 bases and J by 0 bases, with 7 bases left in between. This CDR3 is built from 14 residues. The CDR3 nucleotides are TGTGCCAGCAGTTCCCCTAGTAGCAATCAGCCCCAGCATTTT. It is translated as CASSSPSSNQPQHF.

The sample holds many counts of this clonotype. This sequence joins TRBV12-3 or TRBV12-4 and TRBJ2-7; D gene ambiguous. The CDR3 contains 13 residues. V lost 4 bases, J lost 4 bases, and 11 bases lay in between. CDR3 sequence (DNA): TGTGCCAGCAGTTCTGGCATAATATACGAGCAGTACTTC. It encodes CASSSGIIYEQYF.

The chain is built from TRBV20-1 and TRBJ2-5; D may be TRBD1 (6 bases). Germline V CDR1 and CDR2: DFQATT, SNEGSKA (reference sequence). CDR3 length: 15 amino acids. Trimming shortened V by 3 bases and J by 2 bases, and 16 bases separated the two germline ends. CDR3 coding DNA: TGCAGTGCTAGGGACCACCGGGACACACAAGAGACCCAGTACTTC. Its protein product is CSARDHRDTQETQYF.

This clonotype was counted between two and nine times. The V gene is TRBV6-5, the J gene TRBJ2-2; no definite D call. V was cut by 0 bases and J by 2 bases, with 7 bases left in between. The CDR3 runs 15 residues. Germline V gives CDR1 MNHEY, CDR2 SVGAGI. CDR3 sequence (DNA): TGTGCCAGCAGTTACTCTGCATCTAACACCGGGGAGCTGTTTTTT. Translating gives CASSYSASNTGELFF.